These T cell receptor beta chains were read from a single sample in a study of cytomegalovirus exposure and HLA in healthy donors. Sequenced by immunoSEQ multiplex PCR; TCRdb stores in-frame clones only, minus some. The sample shows 200,000 or so clones, about 79% of them seen only once. Sequencing used PBMCs. All receptors derive from a woman in her thirties in good health and CMV-seropositive. Each CDR3 is given with its conserved first and last residue. The order of the fields is V gene, J gene, clone size, CDR3 protein. Part of the rows lack a size; the others show once, few, many or a class for expanded clones.

TRBV2,TRBJ2-1,-,CASSEWASGYNEQFF
TRBV14,TRBJ2-3,-,CASSQGSQGLITDTQYF
TRBV30,TRBJ2-1,-,CAWSPGLAGGNSYNEQFF
TRBV27,TRBJ1-5,-,CASSLRTGGSNQPQHF
TRBV19,TRBJ2-7,-,CASQRLAGGYEQYF
TRBV13,TRBJ2-3,-,CASSFRGPLTDTQYF
TRBV29-1,TRBJ2-7,-,CSVEVIEPGTGGYEQYF
TRBV9,TRBJ2-2,few,CASSVAHGQGIDTGELFF
TRBV2,TRBJ2-7,-,CASSGLAGSVDEQYF
TRBV5-1,TRBJ2-1,-,CASSFSSWSNEQFF
TRBV2,TRBJ1-1,-,CASRVTGTTEAFF
TRBV6-5,TRBJ1-1,-,CASSFRVTGLNTEAFF
TRBV6-1,TRBJ1-1,-,CASLLNTEAFF
TRBV7-9,TRBJ2-7,few,CASSPGGYEQYF
TRBV15,TRBJ2-1,-,CATSRERTSGSWDEQFF
TRBV4-2,TRBJ2-1,-,CASSQVSGGGMIGEQFF
TRBV19,TRBJ2-7,-,CASSINRDYEQYF
TRBV27,TRBJ2-7,-,CASSNPGTNPSEQYF
TRBV7-3,TRBJ2-3,-,CASSLRRTVSSTDTQYF
TRBV4-2,TRBJ1-2,-,CASSQQRGPYGYTF
TRBV14,TRBJ2-5,many,CASSGGRINQETQYF
TRBV4-2,TRBJ2-2,few,CASSQRRSGELFF
TRBV4-1,TRBJ2-3,-,CASSQQGFADTQYF
TRBV15,TRBJ2-7,-,CATSRGRARVIEQYF